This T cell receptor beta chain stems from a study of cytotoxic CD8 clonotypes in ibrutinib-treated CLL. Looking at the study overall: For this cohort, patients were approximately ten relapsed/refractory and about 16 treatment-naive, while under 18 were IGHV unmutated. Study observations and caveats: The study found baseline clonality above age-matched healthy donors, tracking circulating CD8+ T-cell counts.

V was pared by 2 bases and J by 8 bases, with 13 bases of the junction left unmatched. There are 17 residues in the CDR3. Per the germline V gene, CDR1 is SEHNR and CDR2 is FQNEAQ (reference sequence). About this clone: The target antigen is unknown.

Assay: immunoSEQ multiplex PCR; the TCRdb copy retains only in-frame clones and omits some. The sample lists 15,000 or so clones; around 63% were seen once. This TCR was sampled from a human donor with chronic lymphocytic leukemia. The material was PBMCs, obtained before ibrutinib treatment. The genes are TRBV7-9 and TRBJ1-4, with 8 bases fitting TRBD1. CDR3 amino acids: CASSLSLSDRGREKLFF. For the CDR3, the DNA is TGTGCCAGCAGCTTATCCCTTTCTGACAGGGGACGCGAAAAACTGTTTTTT. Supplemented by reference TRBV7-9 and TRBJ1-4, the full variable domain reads DTGVSQNPRHKITKRGQNVTFRCDPISEHNRLYWYRQTLGQGPEFLTYFQNEAQLEKSRLLSDRFSAERPKGSFSTLEIQRTEQGDSAMYLCASSLSLSDRGREKLFFGSGTQLSVL.